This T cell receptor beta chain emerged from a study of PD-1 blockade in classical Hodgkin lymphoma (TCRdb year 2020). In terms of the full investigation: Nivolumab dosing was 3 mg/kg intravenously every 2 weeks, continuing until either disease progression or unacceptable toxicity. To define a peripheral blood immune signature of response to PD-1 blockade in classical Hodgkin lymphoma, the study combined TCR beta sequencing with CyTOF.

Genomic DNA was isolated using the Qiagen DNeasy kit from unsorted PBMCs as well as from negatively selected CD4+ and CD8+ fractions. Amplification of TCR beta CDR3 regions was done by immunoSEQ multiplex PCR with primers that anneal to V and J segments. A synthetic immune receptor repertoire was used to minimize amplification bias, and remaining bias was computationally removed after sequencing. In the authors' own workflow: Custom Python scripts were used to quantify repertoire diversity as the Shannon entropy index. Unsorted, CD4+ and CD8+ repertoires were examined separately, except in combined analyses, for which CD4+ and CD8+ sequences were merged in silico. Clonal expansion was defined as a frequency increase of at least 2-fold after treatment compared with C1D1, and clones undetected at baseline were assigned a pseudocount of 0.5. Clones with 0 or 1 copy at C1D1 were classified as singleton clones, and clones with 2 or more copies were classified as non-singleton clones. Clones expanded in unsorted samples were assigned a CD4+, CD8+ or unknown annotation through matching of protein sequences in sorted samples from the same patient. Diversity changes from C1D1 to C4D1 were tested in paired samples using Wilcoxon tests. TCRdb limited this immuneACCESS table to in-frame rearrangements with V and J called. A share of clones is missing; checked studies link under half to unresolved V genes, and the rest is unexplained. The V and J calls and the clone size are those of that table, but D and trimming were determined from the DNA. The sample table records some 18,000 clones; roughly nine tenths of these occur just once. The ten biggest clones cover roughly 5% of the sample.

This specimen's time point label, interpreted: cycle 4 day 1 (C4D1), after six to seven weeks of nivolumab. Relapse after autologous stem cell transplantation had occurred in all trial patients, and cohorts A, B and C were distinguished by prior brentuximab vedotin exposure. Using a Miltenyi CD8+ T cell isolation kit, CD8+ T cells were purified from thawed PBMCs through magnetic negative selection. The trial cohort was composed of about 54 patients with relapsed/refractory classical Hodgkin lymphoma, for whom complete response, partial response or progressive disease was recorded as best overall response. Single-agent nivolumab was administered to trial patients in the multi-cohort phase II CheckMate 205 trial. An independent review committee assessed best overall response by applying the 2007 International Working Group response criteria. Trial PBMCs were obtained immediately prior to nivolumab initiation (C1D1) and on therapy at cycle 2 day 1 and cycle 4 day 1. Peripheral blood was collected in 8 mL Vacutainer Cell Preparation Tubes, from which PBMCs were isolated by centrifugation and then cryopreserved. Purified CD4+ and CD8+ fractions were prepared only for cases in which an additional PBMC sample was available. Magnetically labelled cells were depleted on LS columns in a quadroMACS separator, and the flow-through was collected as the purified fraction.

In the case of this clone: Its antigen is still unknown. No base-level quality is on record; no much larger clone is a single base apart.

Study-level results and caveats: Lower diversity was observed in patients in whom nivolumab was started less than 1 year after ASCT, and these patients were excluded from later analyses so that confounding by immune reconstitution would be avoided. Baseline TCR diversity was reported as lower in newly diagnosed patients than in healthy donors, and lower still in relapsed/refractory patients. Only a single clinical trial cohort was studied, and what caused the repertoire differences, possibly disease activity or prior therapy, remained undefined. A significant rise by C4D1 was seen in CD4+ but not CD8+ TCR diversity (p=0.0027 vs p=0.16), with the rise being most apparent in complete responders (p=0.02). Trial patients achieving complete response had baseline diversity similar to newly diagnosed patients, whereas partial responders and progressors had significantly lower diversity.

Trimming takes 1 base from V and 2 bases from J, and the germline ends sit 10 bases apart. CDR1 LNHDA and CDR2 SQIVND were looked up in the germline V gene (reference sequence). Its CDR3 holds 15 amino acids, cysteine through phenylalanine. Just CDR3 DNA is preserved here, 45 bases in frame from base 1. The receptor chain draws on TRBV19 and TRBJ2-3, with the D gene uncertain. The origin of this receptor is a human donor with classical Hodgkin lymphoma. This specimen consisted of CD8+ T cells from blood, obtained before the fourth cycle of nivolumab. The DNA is TGTGCCAGTAGTATAGCGGCAGGATACACAGATACGCAGTATTTT. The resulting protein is CASSIAAGYTDTQYF. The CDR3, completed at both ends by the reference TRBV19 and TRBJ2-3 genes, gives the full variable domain DGGITQSPKYLFRKEGQNVTLSCEQNLNHDAMYWYRQDPGQGLRLIYYSQIVNDFQKGDIAEGYSVSREKKESFPLTVTSAQKNPTAFYLCASSIAAGYTDTQYFGPGTRLTVL.